Shown below are 22 T cell receptor beta chains from a single sample sequenced in a study of beta chain features in type 1 diabetes. Study-wide points: A moderate, significant TCRB CDR3 shortening appeared in type 1 diabetes across four CD4+ subsets.

These receptors are not linked to any known antigen. Reverse transcribing all isolated RNA meant expressed TCRB transcripts were sequenced. Sequencing was performed with immunoSEQ multiplex PCR; in TCRdb, only in-frame clones are kept and a portion is missing. Of around 280,000 clones in the sample, around 16% were seen once. The specimen sequenced was naive CD4+ T cells from blood. Receptor source: a man between 18 and 35 years old with type 1 diabetes.

The rearrangement uses TRBV28 and TRBJ2-1; 11 bases agree with TRBD1. V lost 5 bases to trimming and J lost 0 bases; unmatched junction nucleotides: 15. The CDR3 runs to 20 residues. The V gene's germline CDR1 is MDHEN and CDR2 SYDVKM. Here the CDR3 reads CASSTLGQGAGAYSYNEQFF. CDR3 nucleotide sequence: TGTGCCAGCAGTACACTCGGACAGGGGGCAGGAGCCTACTCCTACAATGAGCAGTTCTTC.

To note about this clone: One junction end disagrees with the germline gene, perhaps due to a read error. The V gene is TRBV11-2, the J gene TRBJ1-2, with 7 nucleotides matching TRBD1. The CDR3 is 13 amino acids. Looked up from germline, CDR1 is SGHAT and CDR2 is FQNNGV. The CDR3 coding sequence is TGTGCCAGCAGCTTAGATCAGGGGTGGGGACAGCTCTTC. The encoded protein is CASSLDQGWGQLF.

This clone was detected a few times. This sequence joins TRBV2 and TRBJ1-2, with D possibly TRBD1 on 6 matching bases. The germline V gene encodes CDR1 SNHLY and CDR2 FYNNEI. V was cut by 1 base and J by 4 bases, with 7 bases left in between. The CDR3 runs 13 residues. CDR3 region: CASSEEGVYGYTF. The CDR3 region has the DNA TGTGCCAGCAGTGAAGAGGGGGTCTATGGCTACACCTTC.

This sequence joins TRBV19 and TRBJ2-3; D not certain. Germline CDR1 and CDR2: LNHDA and SQIVND (reference sequence). This CDR3 comprises 12 residues. Trimming removed 3 bases at V and 3 bases at J, with 4 bases between. This CDR3 is CASSISTDTQYF. The CDR3 region has the DNA TGTGCCAGTAGTATTTCAACAGATACGCAGTATTTT.

This clone was detected a few times. The J gene is TRBJ1-4, the V gene TRBV19; tentatively, D is TRBD1 (6 bases). V dropped 6 bases and J dropped 0 bases, with 8 bases sitting between them. There are 14 residues in the CDR3. CDR1 and CDR2 (germline): LNHDA, SQIVND (reference sequence). The chain's CDR3 is CASRPGATNEKLFF. CDR3 sequence (DNA): TGTGCCAGTAGACCAGGGGCAACTAATGAAAAACTGTTTTTT. Based on the CDR3 plus reference TRBV19 and TRBJ1-4, the full variable domain is DGGITQSPKYLFRKEGQNVTLSCEQNLNHDAMYWYRQDPGQGLRLIYYSQIVNDFQKGDIAEGYSVSREKKESFPLTVTSAQKNPTAFYLCASRPGATNEKLFFGSGTQLSVL.

The chain recombines TRBV5-6 with TRBJ2-1, with 9 bases fitting TRBD2. CDR1 and CDR2 from the germline V gene are SGHDT and YYEEEE. This CDR3 is 14 amino acids long. The J segment lost 10 bases and the V segment lost 3 bases, leaving 8 bases of the junction unmatched. CDR3 in amino acids: CASSSRGGTREQFF. The DNA for the CDR3 is TGTGCCAGCAGCTCGCGGGGGGGGACAAGAGAGCAGTTCTTC.

This clone has only a few counts. The chain carries TRBV13 and TRBJ2-7; maybe TRBD1 (5 bases). The CDR3 runs to 13 residues. With 0 bases removed from V and 2 bases from J, the gap between germline ends came to 5 bases. Germline V gene data show CDR1 as PRHDT and CDR2 as FYEKMQ (reference sequence). This CDR3 reads CASSLGGPYEQYF. The CDR3 DNA reads TGTGCCAGCAGCTTAGGGGGGCCCTACGAGCAGTACTTC. Supplemented by reference TRBV13 and TRBJ2-7, the full variable domain reads AAGVIQSPRHLIKEKRETATLKCYPIPRHDTVYWYQQGPGQDPQFLISFYEKMQSDKGSIPDRFSAQQFSDYHSELNMSSLELGDSALYFCASSLGGPYEQYFGPGTRLTVT.

This clone was picked up a small number of times. The genes are TRBV27 and TRBJ2-5; D unresolved. The CDR3 length is 11 residues. Germline V gene data show CDR1 as MNHEY and CDR2 as SMNVEV (reference sequence). Trimming left V 5 bases short and J 5 bases short, with 6 bases between. The CDR3 coding sequence is TGTGCCAGCAGTATCGGGGAGACCCAGTACTTC. Protein sequence: CASSIGETQYF.

V is TRBV30 and J is TRBJ2-5; TRBD2 aligns across 9 bases. CDR3 length: 12 amino acids. The germline V gene has CDR1 GTSNPN and CDR2 SVGIG (reference sequence). The V and J ends lost 3 bases and 5 bases, in that order; junction bases with no gene match: 1. CDR3 sequence reads: CAWRSGGETQYF. The CDR3 DNA sequence: TGTGCCTGGAGGAGCGGGGGGGAGACCCAGTACTTC.

This clone has a handful of counts. The chain couples TRBV2 to TRBJ2-4; D perhaps matches TRBD2 (5 bases). CDR3 size: 13 residues. V shed 5 bases and J shed 1 base, with 6 bases lying between them. Germline V gene lookup returns CDR1 SNHLY and CDR2 FYNNEI. CDR3 sequence: CASSRGAKNIQYF. In nucleotides, the CDR3 is TGTGCCAGCAGTCGCGGGGCCAAAAACATTCAGTACTTC.

J is TRBJ2-1 and V is TRBV23-1; a weak D match, TRBD1 (6 bases). TRBV23-1 is noted as an ORF with a role that remains uncertain. Between the trimmed V and J ends, which lost 2 bases and 3 bases, there was a span of 11 bases. CDR3 size: 15 residues. The CDR3 DNA is TGCGCCAGCAGTCAACGGGACATCTACTACAATGAGCAGTTCTTC. Translated, it gives CASSQRDIYYNEQFF.

The rearrangement uses TRBV6-4 and TRBJ2-2; D gene unclear. Germline values: CDR1 MRHNA, CDR2 SNTAGT. The CDR3 is made up of 12 amino acids. V was shortened by 3 bases and J by 5 bases, with 4 bases between the two germline ends. The CDR3 region is CASSDNTGELFF. As DNA, the CDR3 is TGTGCCAGCAGTGATAATACCGGGGAGCTGTTTTTT.

In its sample, this clone was seen a few times. This rearrangement joins TRBV5-5 to TRBJ1-2; 7 bases map to TRBD1. The germline V gene has CDR1 SGHKS and CDR2 YYEKEE (reference sequence). The V gene end was trimmed by 4 bases and the J gene end by 3 bases; junction bases not matched to a gene: 9. The CDR3 totals 15 residues. The DNA for the CDR3 is TGTGCCAGCAGCCATCAGGGACAGCCGTACTATGGCTACACCTTC. This encodes CASSHQGQPYYGYTF.

The rearrangement links TRBV30 to TRBJ2-7, with 7 bases fitting TRBD1. The J segment lost 3 bases and the V segment lost 6 bases, leaving 11 bases of the junction unmatched. The germline CDR1 and CDR2 sequences are GTSNPN and SVGIG (reference sequence). CDR3 length: 14 amino acids. CDR3: CACTGAGGFYEQYF. The CDR3 coding sequence is TGTGCCTGCACTGGGGCAGGGGGATTCTACGAGCAGTACTTC.

The gene calls are TRBV15 and TRBJ1-4; D is possibly TRBD1 (5 bases). This CDR3 contains 17 residues. CDR1 and CDR2 (germline): LNHNV, YYDKDF (reference sequence). V lost 5 bases and J lost 0, with 16 bases in between. The DNA for the CDR3 is TGTGCCACCAGCGGGCCGTGGCCGGGGGCAACTAATGAAAAACTGTTTTTT. Protein sequence: CATSGPWPGATNEKLFF. The full variable domain, completed using reference TRBV15 and TRBJ1-4, is DAMVIQNPRYQVTQFGKPVTLSCSQTLNHNVMYWYQQKSSQAPKLLFHYYDKDFNNEADTPDNFQSRRPNTSFCFLDIRSPGLGDTAMYLCATSGPWPGATNEKLFFGSGTQLSVL.

The chain joins TRBV30 to TRBJ1-2, with 8 positions matching TRBD1. CDR1 GTSNPN and CDR2 SVGIG come from the germline V gene (reference sequence). V shed 1 base and J 6 bases; nucleotides not matched to a gene: 1. This CDR3 is 12 amino acids long. The chain's CDR3 is CAWSGQGHGYTF. The CDR3 DNA follows: TGTGCCTGGAGTGGACAGGGGCATGGCTACACCTTC.

This clone was recorded only once. The rearrangement links TRBV1 to TRBJ2-7; the table's D call, TRBD2, was not checked against the DNA. TRBV1 is a pseudogene. This CDR3 comprises 20 residues. This CDR3 reads CTSSPAWTGLAGVSSYEQYF. The CDR3 bases are TGCACCAGCAGCCCTGCTTGGACAGGACTAGCGGGGGTCAGCTCCTACGAGCAGTACTTC.

This clone was found a few times. This rearrangement joins TRBV5-1 to TRBJ2-3; 8 bases are a match to TRBD1. This CDR3 is built from 16 residues. V trimming: 2 bases; J trimming: 1 base; junction bases outside the gene matches: 6. Germline V CDR1 and CDR2: SGHRS, YFSETQ. The chain's CDR3 is CASSFAQGAGTDTQYF. CDR3 coding DNA: TGCGCCAGCAGCTTTGCTCAGGGGGCTGGCACAGATACGCAGTATTTT.

This clone was counted a few times. The chain combines TRBV30 with TRBJ1-4, with 7 bases lining up with TRBD1. Germline CDR1 reads GTSNPN; CDR2 reads SVGIG (reference sequence). With 2 bases clipped from V and 0 bases from J, the junction kept 6 bases outside the gene matches. This CDR3 comprises 16 residues. Here the CDR3 DNA reads TGTGCCTGGAGTCGCACGACAGGGACAACTAATGAAAAACTGTTTTTT. Residues: CAWSRTTGTTNEKLFF. Supplemented by reference TRBV30 and TRBJ1-4, the full variable domain reads SQTIHQWPATLVQPVGSPLSLECTVEGTSNPNLYWYRQAAGRGLQLLFYSVGIGQISSEVPQNLSASRPQDRQFILSSKKLLLSDSGFYLCAWSRTTGTTNEKLFFGSGTQLSVL.

The chain couples TRBV7-2 to TRBJ2-1; 8 nucleotides align to TRBD1. Germline V gene sequence: CDR1 SGHTA, CDR2 FQGNSA. V was pared by 4 bases and J by 12 bases, with 8 bases of the junction left unmatched. The CDR3 is 13 residues long. The DNA for the CDR3 is TGTGCCAGCAGCTGGGGCGAGGGGACAGGGCAGTTCTTC. Translating it yields CASSWGEGTGQFF.

This clone was seen a few times. The chain combines TRBV15 with TRBJ2-1, with 7 bases identical to TRBD1. CDR3 length: 13 amino acids. V dropped 3 bases and J dropped 7; count of bases not matched to a gene: 3. The germline V gene has CDR1 LNHNV and CDR2 YYDKDF (reference sequence). CDR3 coding DNA: TGTGCCACCAGCAGGACAGGGAGTAATGAGCAGTTCTTC. Residues: CATSRTGSNEQFF.

This clone was found a few times. The genes are TRBV30 and TRBJ2-1, with 11 bases aligning to TRBD2. Germline values: CDR1 GTSNPN, CDR2 SVGIG (reference sequence). V was clipped by 1 base and J by 2 bases; unmatched bases: 1. This CDR3 comprises 15 residues. The DNA of the CDR3 is TGTGCCTGGAGTGGACTAGCGGGGACCTACAATGAGCAGTTCTTC. This sequence encodes CAWSGLAGTYNEQFF.